This T cell receptor beta chain was obtained from a study of blood T cells in healthy people across ages (dated by TCRdb to between 2014 and 2017). For the wider study: Template switching captured roughly one uniquely barcoded TCR beta cDNA molecule per two T cells in model experiments. Using deep sequencing normalized with unique cDNA molecular identifiers, the study measured how TCR beta repertoire diversity changes with age. Donors were grouped into four age groups: young (average approximately 16 years), middle-aged (approximately 41), aged (roughly 62) and long-lived (around 80). Two additional independent replicas of 1 million unique cDNA reads from the same blood draw were analyzed for two donors (one aged 18 to 29 and one aged 80 or older).

This clonotype occurred many times. Its specific antigen is unknown. No base qualities exist here, and no much larger clone lies one base off it. Donors were approximately 42 systemically healthy Caucasian individuals from Russia aged roughly 6 to 90 years. About 9.1 milliliters of peripheral blood were collected from each donor into EDTA-treated Vacutainer tubes. Ficoll-Paque density-gradient centrifugation was used to isolate PBMCs, with at least 6.5 million per sample. Total RNA was extracted from PBMCs with Trizol reagent, with at least 6 micrograms obtained per sample. The percentages of naive CD45RAhigh/CD27high T cells were determined by flow cytometry on a PBMC aliquot from every donor. Overall results and qualifications from the work: Observed TCR beta diversity per million T cells fell roughly linearly with age, and a significant reduction was already apparent by age around 36. The long-lived group showed more naive CD4+ T cells, fewer expanded clones and increased TCR diversity than the aged group, suggesting age selection. Because profiling used bulk unsorted PBMCs, naive and antigen-experienced compartments could not be compared conclusively. Donor CMV infection status was unknown, potentially confounding age-related changes in expanded clonotypes. Estimates of total diversity based on one million sequenced T cells were considered lower bounds and underestimates. The percentage of naive T cells measured by flow cytometry correlated strongly with observed TCR beta diversity.

The CDR3 runs 12 residues from the cysteine to the phenylalanine. This entry keeps only the CDR3 DNA: 36 bases, framed from base 1. From the germline V gene (reference sequence), CDR1 is LGHDT and CDR2 is YNNKEL. V and J are truncated by 4 bases and 4 bases respectively, leaving an intervening sequence of 7 bases. Library creation used 5' RACE. These reads were obtained on an Illumina HiSeq 2500. A second PCR of roughly 6 to 11 cycles was performed with a sample-barcoded 5' primer and a J-beta primer mix. A unique molecular identifier was introduced onto each TCR beta cDNA molecule by a template-switch 5' adaptor carrying 12 random nucleotides. Each sample yielded at least 3 million CDR3-containing paired-end reads. First-strand cDNA was synthesized from all RNA with the Mint cDNA synthesis kit, primed by a TRBC-specific oligonucleotide. After uracil-DNA glycosylase treatment, a first 18-cycle PCR used universal primers M1SS and BC2_uni_R on all cDNA. For the original study's pipeline: For normalization, 1 million high-quality reads were randomly selected from each sample, with every read carrying a distinct molecular identifier. Reads sharing molecular identifiers were discarded rather than binned into consensus sequences. CDR3 identification, clonotype clustering and error correction used MiTCR with a Q25 quality threshold and the strictest error-elimination algorithm. A nonparametric unseen species model with Euler transformation was used to estimate lower-bound total TCR beta diversity. The public reads were quality trimmed at Q25 with fastp and then assembled into clones with MiXCR by TCRdb, keeping productive beta chains. A single entry per CDR3 protein holds the most common genes and DNA from its merged rows. The V and J calls here are based on TCRdb, not the publication. This sample has 500,000 to 550,000 distinct CDR3 sequences in its table, and 24% of those were observed once. The ten largest clones capture around 10% of the sample.

The sample was also linked to a second study, of T cells of mothers and their children. According to the second study: Nine systemically healthy Caucasian individuals, comprising three mothers and their six children, were included as donors. cDNA synthesis consumed the entire amount of extracted RNA, loaded at around 1.5 ug RNA in each 15 ul reaction. In the second PCR, the M1S primer added sample barcodes and 2-4 random nucleotides. Over 8 million TCR beta CDR3 reads came from each mother, compared with approximately 3.1 million reads from each child. TCR recombination output is similarly shaped by thymic selection in related and unrelated pairs, with a minor effect exerted by inherited differences. Normalized repertoire overlap in related mother-child pairs was always slightly higher than in unrelated mother-child pairs, but the difference was never significant. With a sensitivity of approximately 100 clones per million clonotypes, no persistent microchimeric T cell clones were detected. The study used deep NGS to compare TCR beta repertoires of mothers and children, seeking features distinguishing related mother-child pairs from unrelated individuals. The mean age was roughly 36 +/- 4 years for the mothers and approximately 11 +/- 4 years for the children. After adapters were ligated using NEBNext reagents, the libraries underwent 100+100 nt paired-end sequencing on an Illumina HiSeq 2000. To avoid cross-contamination, the mother libraries and the child libraries were prepared a month apart and sequenced in separate runs. For each donor, between about 450,000 and 2,300,000 distinct TCR beta clonotypes were identified. Naive TCR beta clonotypes were estimated from low-frequency clonotypes matched to each donor's FACS-determined naive share, without sorting.

The rearrangement combines TRBV3-1 with TRBJ1-2, with the D gene call left open. Sequencing was carried out using blood. This TCR was sampled from a boy between 10 and 17 years old in good health. The CDR3 reads as follows: CASSPDTYGYTF. Read as DNA, the sequence is TGTGCCAGCAGCCCCGACACCTATGGCTACACCTTC.